These T cell receptor beta chains were read from a single sample in a study of cytomegalovirus exposure and HLA in healthy donors. Profiled with immunoSEQ multiplex PCR; TCRdb holds only in-frame clones, not every one. This sample has about 240,000 clones, with approximately 81% found just once. What was sequenced was PBMCs. The receptors here all came from a woman aged 55-69 years in good health and CMV-seropositive. CDR3s include the opening cysteine and the closing phenylalanine or tryptophan. The order of the fields is D gene, J gene, V gene, clone size, CDR3 DNA, CDR3 protein. A D gene is named only where the DNA matches it firmly. Only some rows state a clone size, as once, few, many or a class for expanded clones.

D gene: TRBD1; J gene: TRBJ1-1; V gene: TRBV5-1; clone size: .; CDR3 DNA: TGCGCCAGCAGCTTGGGGACAGGGAACACTGAAGCTTTCTTT; CDR3 protein: CASSLGTGNTEAFF
D gene: TRBD2; J gene: TRBJ2-7; V gene: TRBV6-1; clone size: .; CDR3 DNA: TGTGCCACCAGACTAGCGAATGACTACGAGCAGTACTTC; CDR3 protein: CATRLANDYEQYF
D gene: TRBD1; J gene: TRBJ2-7; V gene: TRBV27; clone size: .; CDR3 DNA: TGTGCCAGCAGTTTTTGGGACAGGGGGCCTTACGAGCAGTACTTC; CDR3 protein: CASSFWDRGPYEQYF
D gene: .; J gene: TRBJ1-4; V gene: TRBV7-9; clone size: few; CDR3 DNA: TGTGCCAGCAGCTTAGCCTATGTCCGGGACACAACTAATGAAAAACTGTTTTTT; CDR3 protein: CASSLAYVRDTTNEKLFF
D gene: TRBD2; J gene: TRBJ2-1; V gene: TRBV5-1; clone size: .; CDR3 DNA: TGCGCCAGCAGCTTGTATCAGACTAGCGGGAGGAATGAGCAGTTCTTC; CDR3 protein: CASSLYQTSGRNEQFF
D gene: .; J gene: TRBJ1-5; V gene: TRBV5-4; clone size: few; CDR3 DNA: TGTGCCAGCAGCTTGGGGCCTAATCAGCCCCAGCATTTT; CDR3 protein: CASSLGPNQPQHF
D gene: .; J gene: TRBJ2-7; V gene: TRBV5-1; clone size: .; CDR3 DNA: TGCGCCAGCCGCGGGACAGAAGTCTACGAGCAGTACTTC; CDR3 protein: CASRGTEVYEQYF
D gene: TRBD2; J gene: TRBJ2-5; V gene: TRBV28; clone size: .; CDR3 DNA: TGTGCCAGCAGGGGGGCGGGGGGGGGAGAGACCCAGTACTTC; CDR3 protein: CASRGAGGGETQYF
D gene: TRBD1; J gene: TRBJ1-4; V gene: TRBV2; clone size: few; CDR3 DNA: TGTGCCAGCAGCGGGACAGTTAATGAAAAACTGTTTTTT; CDR3 protein: CASSGTVNEKLFF
D gene: TRBD2; J gene: TRBJ2-3; V gene: TRBV11-1; clone size: .; CDR3 DNA: TGTGCCAGCCGGGAGGGCCGTTTGAGCACAGATACGCAGTATTTT; CDR3 protein: CASREGRLSTDTQYF
D gene: TRBD1; J gene: TRBJ1-2; V gene: TRBV5-1; clone size: .; CDR3 DNA: TGCGCCAGCAGCTGGACAGGGGGTAAAAACTACACCTTC; CDR3 protein: CASSWTGGKNYTF
D gene: TRBD2; J gene: TRBJ2-5; V gene: TRBV10-1; clone size: .; CDR3 DNA: TGCGCCAGCAGTGATGGTTTGACTAGCGGGTACCAAGAGACCCAGTACTTC; CDR3 protein: CASSDGLTSGYQETQYF
D gene: TRBD2; J gene: TRBJ2-3; V gene: TRBV7-3; clone size: .; CDR3 DNA: TGTGCCAGCAGCTCCGTGGTGGGTAGCGGGAGGAGCACAGATACGCAGTATTTT; CDR3 protein: CASSSVVGSGRSTDTQYF
D gene: TRBD1; J gene: TRBJ1-2; V gene: TRBV2; clone size: .; CDR3 DNA: TGTGCCAGCGCTCCAGGGGGGATCTATGGCTACACCTTC; CDR3 protein: CASAPGGIYGYTF
D gene: .; J gene: TRBJ1-1; V gene: TRBV9; clone size: .; CDR3 DNA: TGTGCCAGCAGCGCCGGGACTACGACCACTGAAGCTTTCTTT; CDR3 protein: CASSAGTTTTEAFF
D gene: .; J gene: TRBJ2-1; V gene: TRBV4-1; clone size: .; CDR3 DNA: TGCGCCAGCAGCCAATATGAGTTAAGCTCCTACAATGAGCAGTTCTTC; CDR3 protein: CASSQYELSSYNEQFF
D gene: .; J gene: TRBJ2-3; V gene: TRBV7-9; clone size: .; CDR3 DNA: TGTGCCAGTGGGCCGGGGGATACGCAGTATTTT; CDR3 protein: CASGPGDTQYF
D gene: TRBD2; J gene: TRBJ2-1; V gene: TRBV7-2; clone size: few; CDR3 DNA: TGTGCCAGCAGCTTAGCAGGACACACCTTAGCGGGAGGCCTCAATGAGCAGTTCTTC; CDR3 protein: CASSLAGHTLAGGLNEQFF
D gene: TRBD2; J gene: TRBJ2-1; V gene: TRBV28; clone size: .; CDR3 DNA: TGTGCCAGCAGTAACCCCCGGGGAGCGGGAGGGGCATCTGAGCAGTTCTTC; CDR3 protein: CASSNPRGAGGASEQFF
D gene: TRBD2; J gene: TRBJ2-1; V gene: TRBV12-5; clone size: .; CDR3 DNA: TGTGCTAGTGTACTAGCGGGCCATTGGGATGAGCAGTTCTTC; CDR3 protein: CASVLAGHWDEQFF
D gene: TRBD2; J gene: TRBJ2-2; V gene: TRBV28; clone size: .; CDR3 DNA: TGTGCCAGCAGTGGGGAGCTAGCGGGAGGGCCCGACGGGGAGCTGTTTTTT; CDR3 protein: CASSGELAGGPDGELFF
D gene: TRBD1; J gene: TRBJ2-6; V gene: TRBV6-4; clone size: .; CDR3 DNA: TGTGCCAGCATCGACAGGTACAGGGGTACCTCTGGGGCCAACGTCCTGACTTTC; CDR3 protein: CASIDRYRGTSGANVLTF
D gene: TRBD2; J gene: TRBJ2-1; V gene: TRBV2; clone size: .; CDR3 DNA: TGTGCCACATATGACACGCGGGAGGGTGGTGAGCAGTTCTTC; CDR3 protein: CATYDTREGGEQFF
D gene: .; J gene: TRBJ2-1; V gene: TRBV5-1; clone size: .; CDR3 DNA: TGCGCCAGCAGCTTGACTCCTCGGAATGAGCAGTTCTTC; CDR3 protein: CASSLTPRNEQFF
D gene: .; J gene: TRBJ1-2; V gene: TRBV4-1; clone size: .; CDR3 DNA: TGCGCCAGCAGCCAAGATCCCCAGGGAAGCTATGGCTACACCTTC; CDR3 protein: CASSQDPQGSYGYTF
D gene: .; J gene: TRBJ2-7; V gene: TRBV7-9; clone size: .; CDR3 DNA: TGTGCCAGCAGCTTAGAAGGCGGTTTCTCCTACGAGCAGTACTTC; CDR3 protein: CASSLEGGFSYEQYF
D gene: TRBD2; J gene: TRBJ2-3; V gene: TRBV19; clone size: .; CDR3 DNA: TGTGCCAGTAGTAAAGTAGCGGGATTTGATACGCAGTATTTT; CDR3 protein: CASSKVAGFDTQYF
D gene: .; J gene: TRBJ2-5; V gene: TRBV4-2; clone size: few; CDR3 DNA: TGTGCCAGCAGCCAAGGAGCGTCCCAAGAGACCCAGTACTTC; CDR3 protein: CASSQGASQETQYF
D gene: TRBD2; J gene: TRBJ2-1; V gene: TRBV5-1; clone size: .; CDR3 DNA: TGCGCCAGCAGCTTGGCGGCTAGCGGGAGATCTAATGAGCAGTTCTTC; CDR3 protein: CASSLAASGRSNEQFF
D gene: TRBD2; J gene: TRBJ2-7; V gene: TRBV10-2; clone size: .; CDR3 DNA: TGCGCCAGCAGTGAACCTAGCGGTCCCTACGAGCAGTACTTC; CDR3 protein: CASSEPSGPYEQYF
D gene: .; J gene: TRBJ1-1; V gene: TRBV30; clone size: few; CDR3 DNA: TGTGCCTGGAGTATAAAGGGAAGGGAGACTGAAGCTTTCTTT; CDR3 protein: CAWSIKGRETEAFF
D gene: TRBD2; J gene: TRBJ2-7; V gene: TRBV13; clone size: .; CDR3 DNA: TGTGCCAGCAGCTTTAGCGGGAACCCTGGAGGGCAGTACTTC; CDR3 protein: CASSFSGNPGGQYF
D gene: .; J gene: TRBJ1-5; V gene: TRBV29-1; clone size: .; CDR3 DNA: TGCAGCGTGACCGACAGAAACAATCAGCTCCAGCATTTT; CDR3 protein: CSVTDRNNQLQHF
D gene: TRBD2; J gene: TRBJ2-5; V gene: TRBV2; clone size: .; CDR3 DNA: TGTGCCAGCAGTGCGACTAGCGGTACGTGGGAGCAGTACTTC; CDR3 protein: CASSATSGTWEQYF
D gene: .; J gene: TRBJ2-4; V gene: TRBV6-1; clone size: .; CDR3 DNA: TGTGCCAGCAGGGGCGGACTAGCCAAAAACATTCAGTACTTC; CDR3 protein: CASRGGLAKNIQYF
D gene: TRBD2; J gene: TRBJ2-5; V gene: TRBV27; clone size: few; CDR3 DNA: TGTGCCAGCAGGGAGACTAGCTCGCTGCAAGAGACCCAGTACTTC; CDR3 protein: CASRETSSLQETQYF
D gene: .; J gene: TRBJ1-1; V gene: TRBV28; clone size: few; CDR3 DNA: TGTGCCAGCAACTCGAACACTGAAGCTTTCTTT; CDR3 protein: CASNSNTEAFF
D gene: TRBD1; J gene: TRBJ1-2; V gene: TRBV29-1; clone size: .; CDR3 DNA: TGCAGCTCCGTGACAGGGTGGGGCTACACCTTC; CDR3 protein: CSSVTGWGYTF
D gene: TRBD2; J gene: TRBJ2-5; V gene: TRBV7-3; clone size: .; CDR3 DNA: TGTGCCAGCAGCCCAAATATAGCGGGAAGTGGGGAGACCCAGTACTTC; CDR3 protein: CASSPNIAGSGETQYF
D gene: .; J gene: TRBJ2-5; V gene: TRBV21-1; clone size: .; CDR3 DNA: TGTGCCAGCAGCAAGGGAAGGGGACTAGCGGGAGGGCATGAGGAGACCCAGTACTTC; CDR3 protein: CASSKGRGLAGGHEETQYF
D gene: .; J gene: TRBJ1-1; V gene: TRBV6-1; clone size: .; CDR3 DNA: TGTGCCAGCAGTGAATTCGGGGGGCTGAACACTGAAGCTTTCTTT; CDR3 protein: CASSEFGGLNTEAFF
D gene: .; J gene: TRBJ2-7; V gene: TRBV5-6; clone size: .; CDR3 DNA: TGTGCCAGCAGCCCCCAGGGGAAGGACGAGCAGTACTTC; CDR3 protein: CASSPQGKDEQYF
D gene: .; J gene: TRBJ1-3; V gene: TRBV6-1; clone size: .; CDR3 DNA: TGTGCCAGCAGTGAAGCGCGGAGCTCTGGAAACACCATATATTTT; CDR3 protein: CASSEARSSGNTIYF